This T cell receptor beta chain appears in the sequencing data of a study of blood T cell repertoires in COVID-19. TCRdb's table, derived via immunoSEQ multiplex PCR, lists solely in-frame clones and lacks some. The sample contains approximately 97,000 clones, roughly 92% of which appear only once. The V and J ends lost 0 bases and 2 bases respectively, with 9 bases between them. Germline-derived CDR1 and CDR2 are SGHRS and YFSETQ. This CDR3 has 15 residues. The sequencing sample was made of peripheral blood. The chain carries TRBV5-1 and TRBJ1-3; D is perhaps TRBD1 (6 bases). This sequence originates from a woman between 50 and 59 years old with COVID-19, enrolled during active disease. CDR3 amino acids: CASSLGQAPGNTIYF. The CDR3, as DNA: TGCGCCAGCAGCTTGGGACAGGCTCCTGGAAACACCATATATTTT. The complete variable domain, with remaining parts taken from reference TRBV5-1 and TRBJ1-3, reads KAGVTQTPRYLIKTRGQQVTLSCSPISGHRSVSWYQQTPGQGLQFLFEYFSETQRNKGNFPGRFSGRQFSNSRSEMNVSTLELGDSALYLCASSLGQAPGNTIYFGEGSWLTVV.